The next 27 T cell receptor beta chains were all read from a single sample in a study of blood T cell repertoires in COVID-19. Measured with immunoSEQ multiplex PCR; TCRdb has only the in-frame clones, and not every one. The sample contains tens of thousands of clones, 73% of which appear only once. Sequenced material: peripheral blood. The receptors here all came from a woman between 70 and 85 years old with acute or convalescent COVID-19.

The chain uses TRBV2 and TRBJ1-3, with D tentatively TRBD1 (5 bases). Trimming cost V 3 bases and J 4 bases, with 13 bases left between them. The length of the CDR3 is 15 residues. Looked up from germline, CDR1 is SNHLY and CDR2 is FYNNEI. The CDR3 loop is CASSDWSGSGNTIYF. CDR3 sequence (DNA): TGTGCCAGCAGTGACTGGTCAGGGTCAGGAAACACCATATATTTT.

The CDR3 loop reads CASSESRTSNSPLHF. CDR3 nucleotide sequence: TGTGCCAGCAGTGAATCGCGGACAAGTAATTCACCCCTCCACTTT. This sequence joins TRBV6-4 and TRBJ1-6; maybe TRBD1 (5 bases). V was clipped by 3 bases and J by 6 bases, with 12 bases between them. Per the germline V gene, CDR1 is MRHNA and CDR2 is SNTAGT. This CDR3 spans 15 amino acids.

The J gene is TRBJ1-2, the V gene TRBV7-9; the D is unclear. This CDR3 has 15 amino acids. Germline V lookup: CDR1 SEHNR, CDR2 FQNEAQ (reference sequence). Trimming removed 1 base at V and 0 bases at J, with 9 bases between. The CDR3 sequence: CASSLGVLANYGYTF. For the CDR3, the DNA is TGTGCCAGCAGCTTAGGAGTGCTAGCTAACTATGGCTACACCTTC.

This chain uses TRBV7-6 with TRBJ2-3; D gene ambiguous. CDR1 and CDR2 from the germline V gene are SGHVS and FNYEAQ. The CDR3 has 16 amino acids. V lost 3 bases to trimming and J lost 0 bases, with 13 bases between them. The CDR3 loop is CASSFASGGSTDTQYF. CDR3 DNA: TGTGCCAGCAGCTTCGCGTCGGGTGGGAGCACAGATACGCAGTATTTT. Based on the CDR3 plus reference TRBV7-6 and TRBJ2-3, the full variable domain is GAGVSQSPRYKVTKRGQDVALRCDPISGHVSLYWYRQALGQGPEFLTYFNYEAQQDKSGLPNDRFSAERPEGSISTLTIQRTEQRDSAMYRCASSFASGGSTDTQYFGPGTRLTVL.

The CDR3 here is CASSLTGEAQYF. DNA for the CDR3: TGTGCCAGCAGCCTCACTGGGGAGGCCCAGTACTTC. The gene calls are TRBV7-3 and TRBJ2-5, with D perhaps matching TRBD2 (6 bases). Trimming pared 5 bases from V and 9 bases from J, leaving 13 bases between. This CDR3 spans 12 amino acids. From germline, CDR1 is SGHTA and CDR2 FQGTGA.

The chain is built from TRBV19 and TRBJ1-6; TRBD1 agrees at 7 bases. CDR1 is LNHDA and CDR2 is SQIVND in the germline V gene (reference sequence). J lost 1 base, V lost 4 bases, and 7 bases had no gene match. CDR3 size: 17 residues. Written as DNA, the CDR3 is TGTGCCAGTAGTAGCACAGGGGAGATGTCCTATAATTCACCCCTCCACTTT. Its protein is CASSSTGEMSYNSPLHF.

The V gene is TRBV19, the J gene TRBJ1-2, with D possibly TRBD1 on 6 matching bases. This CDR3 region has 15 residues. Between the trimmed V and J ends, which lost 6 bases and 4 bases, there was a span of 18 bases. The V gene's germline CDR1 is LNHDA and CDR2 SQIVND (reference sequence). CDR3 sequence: CASSIRSGGGYGYTF. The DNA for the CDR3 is TGTGCCAGTAGCATTCGGTCGGGGGGCGGCTATGGCTACACCTTC.

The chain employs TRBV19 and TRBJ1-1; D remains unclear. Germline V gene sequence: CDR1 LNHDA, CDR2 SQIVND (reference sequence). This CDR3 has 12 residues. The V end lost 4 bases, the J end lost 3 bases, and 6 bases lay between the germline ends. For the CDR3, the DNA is TGTGCCAGTAGTAGAGACTACACTGAAGCTTTCTTT. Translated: CASSRDYTEAFF.

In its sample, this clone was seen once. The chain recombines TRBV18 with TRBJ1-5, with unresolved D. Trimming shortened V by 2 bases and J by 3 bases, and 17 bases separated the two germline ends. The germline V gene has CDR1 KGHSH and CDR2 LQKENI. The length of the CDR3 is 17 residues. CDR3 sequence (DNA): TGTGCCAGCTCACCAACCCCAACGAGCGGGATCAATCAGCCCCAGCATTTT. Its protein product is CASSPTPTSGINQPQHF. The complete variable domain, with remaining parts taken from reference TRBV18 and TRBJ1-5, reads NAGVMQNPRHLVRRRGQEARLRCSPMKGHSHVYWYRQLPEEGLKFMVYLQKENIIDESGMPKERFSAEFPKEGPSILRIQQVVRGDSAAYFCASSPTPTSGINQPQHFGDGTRLSIL.

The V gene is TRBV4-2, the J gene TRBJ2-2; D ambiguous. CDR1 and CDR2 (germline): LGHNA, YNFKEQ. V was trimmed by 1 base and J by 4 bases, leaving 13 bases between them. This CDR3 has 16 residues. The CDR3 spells CASSQAGAARTGELFF. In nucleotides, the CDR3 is TGTGCCAGCAGCCAAGCCGGAGCAGCGCGCACCGGGGAGCTGTTTTTT.

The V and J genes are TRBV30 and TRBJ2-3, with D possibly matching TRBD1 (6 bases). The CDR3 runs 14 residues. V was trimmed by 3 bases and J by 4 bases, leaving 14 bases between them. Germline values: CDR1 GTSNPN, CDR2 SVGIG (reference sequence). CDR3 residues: CAWRTQGGADTQYF. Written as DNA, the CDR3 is TGTGCCTGGAGGACACAGGGTGGAGCAGATACGCAGTATTTT. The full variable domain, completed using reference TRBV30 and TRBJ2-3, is SQTIHQWPATLVQPVGSPLSLECTVEGTSNPNLYWYRQAAGRGLQLLFYSVGIGQISSEVPQNLSASRPQDRQFILSSKKLLLSDSGFYLCAWRTQGGADTQYFGPGTRLTVL.

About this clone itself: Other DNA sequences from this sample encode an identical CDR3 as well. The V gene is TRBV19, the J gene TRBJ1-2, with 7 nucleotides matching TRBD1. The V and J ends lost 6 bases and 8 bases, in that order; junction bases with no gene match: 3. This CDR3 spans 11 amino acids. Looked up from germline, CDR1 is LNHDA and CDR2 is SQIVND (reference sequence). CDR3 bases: TGTGCCAGTAGCCGGACAGGCGGCTACACCTTC. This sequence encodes CASSRTGGYTF.

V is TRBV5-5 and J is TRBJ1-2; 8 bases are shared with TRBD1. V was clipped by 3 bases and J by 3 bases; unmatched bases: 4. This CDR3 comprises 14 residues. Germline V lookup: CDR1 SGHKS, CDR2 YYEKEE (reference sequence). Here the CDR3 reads CASSSTGAYYGYTF. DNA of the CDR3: TGTGCCAGCAGCTCGACAGGGGCCTACTATGGCTACACCTTC. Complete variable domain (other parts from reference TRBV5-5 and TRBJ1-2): DAGVTQSPTHLIKTRGQQVTLRCSPISGHKSVSWYQQVLGQGPQFIFQYYEKEERGRGNFPDRFSARQFPNYSSELNVNALLLGDSALYLCASSSTGAYYGYTFGSGTRLTVV.

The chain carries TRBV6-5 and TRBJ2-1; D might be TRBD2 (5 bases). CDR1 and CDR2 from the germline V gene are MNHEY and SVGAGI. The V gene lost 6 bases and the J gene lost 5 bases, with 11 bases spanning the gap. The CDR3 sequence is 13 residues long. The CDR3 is CASSRGPDNEQFF. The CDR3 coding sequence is TGTGCCAGCAGCCGCGGGCCAGACAATGAGCAGTTCTTC.

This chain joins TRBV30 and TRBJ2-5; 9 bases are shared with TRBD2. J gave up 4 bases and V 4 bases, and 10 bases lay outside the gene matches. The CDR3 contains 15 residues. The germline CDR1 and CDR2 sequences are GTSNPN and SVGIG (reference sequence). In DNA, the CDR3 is TGTGCCTGGATCCCTAGCGGGGCCCCCCGAGAGACCCAGTACTTC. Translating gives CAWIPSGAPRETQYF.

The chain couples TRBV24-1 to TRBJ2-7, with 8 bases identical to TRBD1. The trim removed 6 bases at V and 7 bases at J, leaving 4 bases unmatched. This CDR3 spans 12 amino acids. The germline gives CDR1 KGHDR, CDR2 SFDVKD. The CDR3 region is CATSSGGPEQYF. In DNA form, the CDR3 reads TGTGCCACCAGTTCAGGGGGCCCAGAGCAGTACTTC.

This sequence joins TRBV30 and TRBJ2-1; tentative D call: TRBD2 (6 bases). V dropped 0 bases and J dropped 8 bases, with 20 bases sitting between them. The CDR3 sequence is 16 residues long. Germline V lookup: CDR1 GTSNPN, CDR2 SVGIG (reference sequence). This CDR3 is CAWSVSAGRPQDEQFF. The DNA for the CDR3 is TGTGCCTGGAGTGTAAGTGCGGGGAGACCGCAGGATGAGCAGTTCTTC. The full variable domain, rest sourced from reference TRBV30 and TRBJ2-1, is SQTIHQWPATLVQPVGSPLSLECTVEGTSNPNLYWYRQAAGRGLQLLFYSVGIGQISSEVPQNLSASRPQDRQFILSSKKLLLSDSGFYLCAWSVSAGRPQDEQFFGPGTRLTVL.

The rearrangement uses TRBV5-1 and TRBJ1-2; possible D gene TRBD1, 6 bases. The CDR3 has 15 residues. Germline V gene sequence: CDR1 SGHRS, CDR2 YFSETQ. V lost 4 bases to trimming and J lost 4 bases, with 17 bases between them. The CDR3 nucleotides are TGCGCCAGCAGCCCCAACCCGACAGGTGGCTATGGCTACACCTTC. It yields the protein CASSPNPTGGYGYTF.

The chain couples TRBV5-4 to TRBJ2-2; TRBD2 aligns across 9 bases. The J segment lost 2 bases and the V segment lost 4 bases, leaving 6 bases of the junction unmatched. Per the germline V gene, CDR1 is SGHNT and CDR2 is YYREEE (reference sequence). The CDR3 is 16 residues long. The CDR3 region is CASSPPRGGNTGELFF. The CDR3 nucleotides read TGTGCCAGCAGCCCCCCGCGGGGGGGTAACACCGGGGAGCTGTTTTTT.

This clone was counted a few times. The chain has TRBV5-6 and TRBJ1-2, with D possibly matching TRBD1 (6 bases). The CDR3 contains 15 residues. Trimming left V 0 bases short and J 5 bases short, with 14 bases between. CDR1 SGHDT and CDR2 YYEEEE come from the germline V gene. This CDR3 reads CASSLGQVPAYGYTF. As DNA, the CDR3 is TGTGCCAGCAGCTTGGGACAGGTGCCCGCTTATGGCTACACCTTC.

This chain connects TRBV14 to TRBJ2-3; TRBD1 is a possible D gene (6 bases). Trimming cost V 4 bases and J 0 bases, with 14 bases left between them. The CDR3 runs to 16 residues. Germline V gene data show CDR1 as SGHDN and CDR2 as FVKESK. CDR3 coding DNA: TGTGCCAGCAGCCGGGGGCAGGGTGGGAGCACAGATACGCAGTATTTT. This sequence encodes CASSRGQGGSTDTQYF.

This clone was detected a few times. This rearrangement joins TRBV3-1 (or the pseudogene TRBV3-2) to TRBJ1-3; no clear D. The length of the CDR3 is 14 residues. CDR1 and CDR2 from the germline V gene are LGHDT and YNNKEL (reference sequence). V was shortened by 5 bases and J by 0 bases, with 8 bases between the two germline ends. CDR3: CASSGLSSGNTIYF. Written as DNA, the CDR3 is TGTGCCAGCAGCGGACTGTCCTCTGGAAACACCATATATTTT.

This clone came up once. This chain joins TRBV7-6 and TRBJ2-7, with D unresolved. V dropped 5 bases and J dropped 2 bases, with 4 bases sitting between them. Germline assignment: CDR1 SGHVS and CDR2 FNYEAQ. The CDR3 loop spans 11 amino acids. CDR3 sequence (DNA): TGTGCCAGCAGCGTAACCTACGAGCAGTACTTC. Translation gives CASSVTYEQYF.

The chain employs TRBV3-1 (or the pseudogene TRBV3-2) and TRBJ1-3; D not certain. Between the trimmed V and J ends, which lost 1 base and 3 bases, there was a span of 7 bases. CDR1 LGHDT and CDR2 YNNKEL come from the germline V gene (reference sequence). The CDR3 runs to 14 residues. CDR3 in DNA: TGTGCCAGCAGCCAAGCGTTGTTTGGAAACACCATATATTTT. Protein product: CASSQALFGNTIYF.

CDR3 nucleotide sequence: TGTGCCAGCAGTTCCCTAGGGACCAGACAGGGTCGGAACGAGCAGTACTTC. Translation gives CASSSLGTRQGRNEQYF. V usage is TRBV11-2 and J usage is TRBJ2-7, with TRBD1 identical over 7 bases. This CDR3 has 17 amino acids. CDR1 is SGHAT, CDR2 FQNNGV, per germline. V was pared by 6 bases and J by 5 bases, with 19 bases of the junction left unmatched.

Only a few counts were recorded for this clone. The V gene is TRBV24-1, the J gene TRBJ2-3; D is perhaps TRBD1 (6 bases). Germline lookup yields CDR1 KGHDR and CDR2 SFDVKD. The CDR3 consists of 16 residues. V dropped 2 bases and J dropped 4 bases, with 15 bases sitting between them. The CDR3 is CATSDSGQRGADTQYF. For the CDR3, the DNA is TGTGCCACCAGTGATTCTGGACAGCGAGGCGCAGATACGCAGTATTTT.

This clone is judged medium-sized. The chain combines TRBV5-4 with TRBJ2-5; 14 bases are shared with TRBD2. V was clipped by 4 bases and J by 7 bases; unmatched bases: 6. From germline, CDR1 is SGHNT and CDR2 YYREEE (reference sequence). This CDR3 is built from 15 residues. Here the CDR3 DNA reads TGTGCCAGCAGCCCGACTAGCGGGGGGGCCGGGACCCAGTACTTC. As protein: CASSPTSGGAGTQYF.